The 22 T cell receptor beta chains in this list originate from one sample, sequenced in a study of a mutant IDH1 vaccine in newly diagnosed glioma. No antigen has been identified for these receptors. Assay used: immunoSEQ multiplex PCR; TCRdb lists only in-frame clones, some missing. The table lists around 32,000 clones, 87% of them singletons, with approximately 3.3% in the top ten. The time point: week 5, during vaccination. Every single dose of the vaccine, 300 ug of mutant IDH1 20-mer peptide, came with topical imiquimod. Sequenced here: peripheral blood mononuclear cells (PBMCs), sampled from a glioma patient whose treatment included an IDH1 peptide vaccine. The origin of the receptors is a woman between 40 and 50 years old with glioma. Some clones in this sample may be carry-over from other donors' samples.

The chain links TRBV27 to TRBJ1-5; no reliable D call. The CDR3 runs 13 residues. The ends were cut back, 9 bases at V and 0 bases at J, with 9 bases in the middle. The germline V gene has CDR1 MNHEY and CDR2 SMNVEV (reference sequence). In nucleotides, the CDR3 is TGTGCCAGTGCTTTTCGTAGCAATCAGCCCCAGCATTTT. Its translation: CASAFRSNQPQHF.

CDR3 nucleotide sequence: TGTGCCAGCAGAACCCAGCGGGAGGGCACAGATACGCAGTATTTT. Amino acid sequence: CASRTQREGTDTQYF. This chain joins TRBV6-5 and TRBJ2-3; 9 bases line up with TRBD2. CDR1 is MNHEY and CDR2 is SVGAGI in the germline V gene. The J segment lost 1 base and the V segment lost 6 bases, leaving 5 bases of the junction unmatched. This CDR3 contains 15 residues.

In nucleotides, the CDR3 is TGTGCCAGCAGGTTAGCGGCCGAGCAGTACTTC. Its protein is CASRLAAEQYF. The chain recombines TRBV6-6 with TRBJ2-7; D is perhaps TRBD2 (6 bases). The CDR3 is 11 amino acids. V lost 6 bases and J lost 6, with 9 bases in between. The germline V gene encodes CDR1 MNHNY and CDR2 SVGAGI (reference sequence).

J is TRBJ1-5 and V is TRBV29-1; D unresolved. CDR1 and CDR2 (germline): SQVTM, ANQGSEA. V lost 7 bases and J 2 bases, leaving 9 bases between the germline ends. CDR3 length: 12 amino acids. The CDR3 region has the DNA TGCAGCGCCCGTGAAGGCAATCAGCCCCAGCATTTT. Its translation: CSAREGNQPQHF.

This sequence joins TRBV5-1 and TRBJ2-5; 10 bases are shared with TRBD2. V shed 6 bases and J 5 bases; nucleotides not matched to a gene: 10. The CDR3 has 15 amino acids. The germline V gene encodes CDR1 SGHRS and CDR2 YFSETQ. CDR3 DNA sequence: TGCGCCAGCATGATGCTAGCGGGGGCTAGTGAGACCCAGTACTTC. Protein: CASMMLAGASETQYF. Complete variable domain (other parts from reference TRBV5-1 and TRBJ2-5): KAGVTQTPRYLIKTRGQQVTLSCSPISGHRSVSWYQQTPGQGLQFLFEYFSETQRNKGNFPGRFSGRQFSNSRSEMNVSTLELGDSALYLCASMMLAGASETQYFGPGTRLLVL.

The chain carries TRBV27 and TRBJ1-6, with 9 bases fitting TRBD1. This CDR3 contains 19 residues. CDR1 MNHEY and CDR2 SMNVEV come from the germline V gene (reference sequence). V lost 5 bases to trimming and J lost 10 bases; unmatched junction nucleotides: 21. CDR3 sequence reads: CASSLWFSPGQGRGSPLHF. The DNA for the CDR3 is TGTGCCAGCAGTCTATGGTTTAGCCCGGGACAGGGACGGGGCTCACCCCTCCACTTT.

This clone was seen a few times. The chain carries TRBV6-6 and TRBJ2-1; D is possibly TRBD2 (6 bases). Germline loops: CDR1 MNHNY, CDR2 SVGAGI (reference sequence). The CDR3 extends over 14 amino acids. Between the trimmed V and J ends, which lost 3 bases and 7 bases, there was a span of 13 bases. The CDR3 nucleotides read TGTGCCAGCAGTTATCGGGGAGGAGAAAATGAGCAGTTCTTC. Its protein is CASSYRGGENEQFF.

The chain couples TRBV5-1 to TRBJ2-5; D may match TRBD1 or TRBD2 (6 bases each). Per the germline V gene, CDR1 is SGHRS and CDR2 is YFSETQ. V gave up 3 bases and J gave up 4 bases, with 13 bases separating them. The CDR3 is made up of 14 amino acids. This CDR3 is CASSSPRGPETQYF. DNA of the CDR3: TGCGCCAGCAGCTCCCCCCGGGGGCCAGAGACCCAGTACTTC.

This chain links TRBV28 with TRBJ2-7; no clear D. Deletions cut 4 bases from V and 5 bases from J, with 12 bases between. Germline assignment: CDR1 MDHEN and CDR2 SYDVKM. CDR3 length equals 13 residues. The CDR3 bases are TGTGCCAGCAGTTGGCAGTCGCGGAACGAGCAGTACTTC. The encoded protein is CASSWQSRNEQYF.

The V and J genes are TRBV4-3 and TRBJ1-2; tentative D call: TRBD1 (5 bases). Germline V gives CDR1 LGHNA, CDR2 YSLEER. Trimming cost V 0 bases and J 4 bases, with 15 bases left between them. The CDR3 totals 16 residues. CDR3 loop: CASSQDINRRVYGYTF. The CDR3 DNA reads as TGCGCCAGCAGCCAAGATATTAACAGGAGGGTCTATGGCTACACCTTC.

This chain uses TRBV6-5 with TRBJ2-7; D assignment may be TRBD1 or TRBD2 (5 bases each). Per the germline V gene, CDR1 is MNHEY and CDR2 is SVGAGI. Trimming removed 6 bases at V and 2 bases at J, with 14 bases between. The CDR3 runs to 14 residues. As DNA, the CDR3 is TGTGCCAGCAGACCGGGACGAACCACCTACGAGCAGTACTTC. This translates into CASRPGRTTYEQYF.

This clone was observed once. The chain joins TRBV12-5 to TRBJ2-7; 7 nucleotides line up with TRBD2. Trimming cost V 6 bases and J 4 bases; bases outside gene matches: 6. CDR1 and CDR2 from the germline V gene are LGHNT and FRNRAP. The CDR3 loop spans 13 amino acids. The DNA of the CDR3 is TGTGCTAGTGGGCTTGGGGAGGGATACGAGCAGTACTTC. Amino acids: CASGLGEGYEQYF.

J is TRBJ1-2 and V is TRBV5-1; D possibly corresponds to TRBD1 (6 bases). The germline V gene encodes CDR1 SGHRS and CDR2 YFSETQ. V was pared by 4 bases and J by 6 bases, with 19 bases between. The CDR3 is made up of 15 amino acids. CDR3 region: CASSRGETGGDGYTF. Written as DNA, the CDR3 is TGCGCCAGCAGCAGGGGGGAGACAGGCGGGGATGGCTACACCTTC. The variable domain in full, with the rest retrieved from reference TRBV5-1 and TRBJ1-2, is KAGVTQTPRYLIKTRGQQVTLSCSPISGHRSVSWYQQTPGQGLQFLFEYFSETQRNKGNFPGRFSGRQFSNSRSEMNVSTLELGDSALYLCASSRGETGGDGYTFGSGTRLTVV.

The chain links TRBV1 to TRBJ1-3. TRBV1 is tagged as a pseudogene. The CDR3 is 19 amino acids. In nucleotides, the CDR3 is TGCACCAGCAGCCAAGTCTGGCAGAAGTTGAACCTAGGAGTAAACACCATATATTTT. It yields the protein CTSSQVWQKLNLGVNTIYF.

This chain connects TRBV19 to TRBJ2-1; D is ambiguous. Trimming left V 8 bases short and J 6 bases short, with 11 bases between. The CDR3 consists of 12 residues. From germline, CDR1 is LNHDA and CDR2 SQIVND (reference sequence). Here the CDR3 DNA reads TGTGCCAGTGGGCAGGACCTCAATGAGCAGTTCTTC. Its protein is CASGQDLNEQFF.

The chain has TRBV28 and TRBJ1-3; 10 bases align to TRBD1. In germline, CDR1 is MDHEN, CDR2 SYDVKM. With 7 bases clipped from V and 1 base from J, the junction kept 7 bases outside the gene matches. The CDR3 is made up of 16 amino acids. This CDR3 reads CASTRDRGSSGNTIYF. The CDR3 bases are TGTGCCAGCACCAGGGACAGGGGCTCGTCTGGAAACACCATATATTTT. The full variable domain, its missing parts supplied by reference TRBV28 and TRBJ1-3, is DVKVTQSSRYLVKRTGEKVFLECVQDMDHENMFWYRQDPGLGLRLIYFSYDVKMKEKGDIPEGYSVSREKKERFSLILESASTNQTSMYLCASTRDRGSSGNTIYFGEGSWLTVV.

V is TRBV9 and J is TRBJ2-7, with 7 bases fitting TRBD2. Germline CDR1 SGDLS, CDR2 YYNGEE. The CDR3 has 14 residues. After removal of 0 bases from V and 5 bases from J, the junction contained 5 bases not matched to a gene. Here the CDR3 reads CASSVAWTRDEQYF. CDR3 DNA sequence: TGTGCCAGCAGCGTAGCATGGACTAGAGACGAGCAGTACTTC.

The chain employs TRBV7-3 and TRBJ2-5; 11 nucleotides align to TRBD1. V shed 5 bases, J shed 3 bases, and the junction held 2 bases outside the gene matches. The germline CDR1 and CDR2 sequences are SGHTA and FQGTGA. The CDR3 has 14 residues. The CDR3 DNA reads as TGTGCCAGCAGCCGGACAGGGGGCGAAGAGACCCAGTACTTC. It translates to CASSRTGGEETQYF.

V gene TRBV29-1 combines with J gene TRBJ2-7; 7 nucleotides line up with TRBD2. The CDR3 loop spans 11 amino acids. Trimming took 4 bases from V and 4 from J; bases not matched to a gene: 1. CDR1 is SQVTM and CDR2 is ANQGSEA in the germline V gene. The CDR3 sequence is CSVGEGYEQYF. The CDR3 bases are TGCAGCGTTGGGGAGGGGTACGAGCAGTACTTC.

This chain connects TRBV27 to TRBJ1-6, with 7 bases that match TRBD1. Trimming removed 7 bases from V and 9 bases from J; junction bases left unmatched: 12. This CDR3 is built from 15 residues. Germline CDR1 is MNHEY and CDR2 is SMNVEV (reference sequence). The CDR3 is CASTYSRGASSPLHF. The CDR3 region has the DNA TGTGCCAGCACCTATTCCAGGGGGGCTAGTTCACCCCTCCACTTT.

The V call is TRBV19, the J call TRBJ1-1; 8 positions match TRBD1. The germline CDR1 and CDR2 sequences are LNHDA and SQIVND (reference sequence). The CDR3 totals 14 residues. J gave up 4 bases and V 6 bases, and 7 bases lay outside the gene matches. The DNA of the CDR3 is TGTGCCAGTAGCGGGACAGGTAGATTCACTGAAGCTTTCTTT. This gives the protein CASSGTGRFTEAFF.

The chain has TRBV6-5 and TRBJ2-7, with 12 nucleotides matching TRBD2. CDR1 MNHEY and CDR2 SVGAGI come from the germline V gene. After removal of 6 bases from V and 4 bases from J, the junction contained 4 bases not matched to a gene. This CDR3 is built from 14 residues. For the CDR3, the DNA is TGTGCCAGCAGCGAACTAGCGGGAGGTTACGAGCAGTACTTC. This encodes CASSELAGGYEQYF.